This T cell receptor beta chain came from a study of cytomegalovirus exposure and HLA in healthy donors. In the PCR, 60 Vbeta and 13 Jbeta primers were used. TCRdb keeps only in-frame clones here, not all; method: immunoSEQ multiplex PCR. Here the sample table reports approximately 92,000 clones. Whole-study findings and limits: Sequencing artifact likely explains a cluster of highly shared sequence variants. As a later analysis showed, a missense DCLRE1C variant was linked to trimming of TCR beta V- and J-genes. Presence/absence analyses assumed roughly uniform sequencing depth across donors.

In regard to this clone: Antigen: not known.

This TCR was recovered from a woman in her 30s in good health and CMV-seronegative. The sample taken for sequencing was PBMCs.

The CDR3, as DNA: TGTGCCAGCAGTGAATCCCACTCTAGTACGCGGAATGAGCAGTTCTTC. Translated, it gives CASSESHSSTRNEQFF. V and J are TRBV25-1 and TRBJ2-1; D remains unclear. This CDR3 region has 16 residues. V was pared by 1 base and J by 7 bases, with 17 bases between. Germline CDR1 reads MGHDK; CDR2 reads SYGVNS.